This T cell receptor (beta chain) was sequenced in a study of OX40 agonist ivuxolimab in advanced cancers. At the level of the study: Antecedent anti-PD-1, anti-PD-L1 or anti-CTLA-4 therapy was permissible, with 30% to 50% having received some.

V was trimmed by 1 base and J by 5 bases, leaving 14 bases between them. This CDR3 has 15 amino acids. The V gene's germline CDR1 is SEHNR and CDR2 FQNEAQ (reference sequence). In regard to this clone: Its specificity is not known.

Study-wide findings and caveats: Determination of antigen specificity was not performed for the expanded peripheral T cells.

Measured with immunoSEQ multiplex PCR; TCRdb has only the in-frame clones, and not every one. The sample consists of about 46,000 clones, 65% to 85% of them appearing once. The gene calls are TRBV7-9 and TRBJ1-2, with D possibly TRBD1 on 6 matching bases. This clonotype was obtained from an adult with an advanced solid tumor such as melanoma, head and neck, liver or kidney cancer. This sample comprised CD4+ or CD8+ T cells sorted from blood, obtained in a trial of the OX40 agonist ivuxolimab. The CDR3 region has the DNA TGTGCCAGCAGCTTAGGGGCAGGGGTAGAATATGGCTACACCTTC. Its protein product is CASSLGAGVEYGYTF. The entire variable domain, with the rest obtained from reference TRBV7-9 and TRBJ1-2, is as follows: DTGVSQNPRHKITKRGQNVTFRCDPISEHNRLYWYRQTLGQGPEFLTYFQNEAQLEKSRLLSDRFSAERPKGSFSTLEIQRTEQGDSAMYLCASSLGAGVEYGYTFGSGTRLTVV.